These 5 T cell receptor beta chains were all obtained from the same sample, sequenced in a study of blood T cell repertoires in COVID-19. The protocol was immunoSEQ multiplex PCR, while the TCRdb copy is restricted to in-frame clones and leaves out a portion. The table includes about 250,000 clones, approximately 90% detected once. Sequenced sample: PBMCs or T cells enriched from blood (not recorded which). The receptors here all came from a man between 35 and 55 years old who had recovered from COVID-19.

This clone was recorded once. The chain is built from TRBV29-1 and TRBJ1-1, with 8 bases aligning to TRBD1. The CDR3 is made up of 14 amino acids. CDR1 is SQVTM and CDR2 is ANQGSEA in the germline V gene. CDR3 sequence (DNA): TGCAGAATACAATCGACAGGGGATGGCACTGAAGCTTTCTTT. Amino acid sequence: CRIQSTGDGTEAFF.

The gene calls are TRBV30 and TRBJ1-2, with a tentative D call TRBD1 (5 bases). Germline-derived CDR1 and CDR2 are GTSNPN and SVGIG (reference sequence). The CDR3 length is 14 residues. V was cut by 4 bases and J by 0 bases, with 12 bases left in between. DNA for the CDR3: TGTGCCTGGACGATCGGGGGAGCTAACTATGGCTACACCTTC. Amino acids: CAWTIGGANYGYTF.

The chain is built from TRBV12-5 and TRBJ2-1; no clear D. CDR3 size: 14 residues. Trimming stripped 3 bases from V and 3 bases from J, with 9 bases between. The V gene's germline CDR1 is LGHNT and CDR2 FRNRAP. The CDR3 region is CASGFRQDYNEQFF. CDR3 nucleotide sequence: TGTGCTAGTGGTTTTCGCCAGGACTACAATGAGCAGTTCTTC.

V and J are TRBV7-8 and TRBJ1-1; D not certain. Trimming pared 5 bases from V and 5 bases from J, leaving 12 bases between. CDR1 SGHVS and CDR2 FQNEAQ come from the germline V gene. The CDR3 extends over 13 amino acids. The CDR3 DNA is TGTGCCAGCAGCCGCGATCGAGAAACTGAAGCTTTCTTT. This codes for CASSRDRETEAFF.

A word on this clone: This CDR3 is missing its conserved last phenylalanine or tryptophan, likely due to a read error. No DNA is shown, since the ends of the CDR3 on it are uncertain; the CDR3 is the one TCRdb lists. The chain is built from TRBV6-6 and TRBJ2-7; the DNA was not compared with TRBD2, the D call given in the table. The CDR3 is 14 residues long, ends included. Germline V lookup: CDR1 MNHNY, CDR2 SVGAGI (reference sequence). The CDR3 loop is CASSYEGAFSPLEI.